Listed below are T cell receptor beta chains from one sample, sequenced in a study of cytomegalovirus exposure and HLA in healthy donors. TCRdb's copy holds only in-frame clones and misses some; the assay was immunoSEQ multiplex PCR. The data show some 120,000 clones, with over 60% seen just once and about 0.94% held by the top ten. Sequencing was performed on PBMCs. The receptors shown here come from a human donor in good health. Each CDR3 is given with its conserved first and last residue. The order of the fields is V gene, J gene, D gene, clone size, CDR3 DNA, CDR3 protein. A D gene is named only where the DNA matches it firmly. Rows may omit the clone size; those that give it use once, few, many or a size class.

>TRBV9|TRBJ2-2|TRBD2|.
TGTGCCAGCAGCCCCCGACTAGCGGGGGGGCCCGGGGAGCTGTTTTTT
CASSPRLAGGPGELFF
>TRBV25-1|TRBJ1-4|.|once
TGTGCCAGCAGTGAACCCGTTGGTCGAGGCTTAGCGGAAAAACTGTTTTTT
CASSEPVGRGLAEKLFF
>TRBV6-1|TRBJ1-5|.|.
TGTGCCACCTTAGGGGTATATAGCAATCAGCCCCAGCATTTT
CATLGVYSNQPQHF
>TRBV6-4|TRBJ2-3|.|.
TGTGCCACCTCCGAGGAGGGGGGGCGGGGAGATACGCAGTATTTT
CATSEEGGRGDTQYF
>TRBV13|TRBJ2-3|TRBD2|.
TGTGCCAGCAGCTCGCGGAGCGGGGGGGCGGTAGATACGCAGTATTTT
CASSSRSGGAVDTQYF
>TRBV27|TRBJ2-7|.|once
TGTGCCAGCAGTACGACCTCGGGACTTAGAGCCTACGAGCAGTACTTC
CASSTTSGLRAYEQYF
>TRBV6-1|TRBJ2-1|.|.
TGTGCCAGCAGTGAAGCGCATACTTTTTTCCAGTTCTTC
CASSEAHTFFQFF
>TRBV5-8|TRBJ2-7|.|once
TGTGCCAGCAGCTTGGGGGCAGGAGGGTTCTACGAGCAGTACTTC
CASSLGAGGFYEQYF
>TRBV6-1|TRBJ2-1|.|.
TGTGCCAGCAGTGCGTCGAGACATTACAATGAGCAGTTCTTC
CASSASRHYNEQFF
>TRBV5-1|TRBJ1-2|TRBD1|.
TGCGCCAGCAGCGACCCGGGACAGGGATTCGGGTTTGGCTACACCTTC
CASSDPGQGFGFGYTF
>TRBV7-9|TRBJ1-5|.|.
TGTGCCAGCAGCCCCTTGGACAGTTATAGCAATCAGCCCCAGCATTTT
CASSPLDSYSNQPQHF
>TRBV28|TRBJ1-1|TRBD1|.
TGTGCCAGCAGTCCACCGCCGGGACAGGGGATCGATGAAGCTTTCTTT
CASSPPPGQGIDEAFF
>TRBV7-8|TRBJ2-1|.|.
TGTGCCAGCAGCCTAAGCCGGGTAGCGGAGCAGTTCTTC
CASSLSRVAEQFF
>TRBV6-5|TRBJ1-5|TRBD1|once
TGTGCCAGCAACGTCCCACAGGGGGCGAGGCAGCCCCAGCATTTT
CASNVPQGARQPQHF
>TRBV9|TRBJ2-5|.|.
TGTGCCAGCAGCGTAGAGGGGTTATGGGAGACCCAGTACTTC
CASSVEGLWETQYF
>TRBV27|TRBJ1-2|TRBD1|.
TGTGCCAGCAGTCAGACAGGGGAGATCAATGGCTACACCTTC
CASSQTGEINGYTF
>TRBV2|TRBJ1-6|TRBD1|.
TGTGCCAGCAACCGCGGACAGGAACATAATTCACCCCTCCACTTT
CASNRGQEHNSPLHF
>TRBV14|TRBJ2-7|.|.
TGTGCCAGCAGCCGGTCCGGGACACCTCACGAGCAGTACTTC
CASSRSGTPHEQYF
>TRBV7-9|TRBJ1-5|.|.
TGTGCCAGCAGCCCCCTGGGAGATTCGGATCAGCCCCAGCATTTT
CASSPLGDSDQPQHF
>TRBV28|TRBJ1-1|TRBD1|.
TGTGCCAGCAGCCCAACCATCCCAGGGGGCACTGAAGCTTTCTTT
CASSPTIPGGTEAFF
>TRBV18|TRBJ2-7|TRBD2|.
TGTGCCAGCTCACCTGGACTAGCGGGGTTCGACGAGCAGTACTTC
CASSPGLAGFDEQYF
>TRBV5-5|TRBJ2-3|TRBD1|.
TGTGCCAGCAGCTTGAGGATTTTGGGACAGGGCACAGATACGCAGTATTTT
CASSLRILGQGTDTQYF
>TRBV9|TRBJ2-7|.|once
TGTGCCAGCAGCGTAGGGGGTAGCGAAGGATACGAGCAGTACTTC
CASSVGGSEGYEQYF
>TRBV2|TRBJ1-1|TRBD1|.
TGTGCCAGCCACAGGGGGATTGAAGCTTTCTTT
CASHRGIEAFF
>TRBV7-9|TRBJ2-1|.|.
TGTGCCAGCAGCTTCCAGGGTTTGAGCAATGAGCAGTTCTTC
CASSFQGLSNEQFF
>TRBV6-5|TRBJ1-1|.|.
TGTGCCAGCAGTTACGATGAACAGGGTCATACTGAAGCTTTCTTT
CASSYDEQGHTEAFF
>TRBV19|TRBJ2-3|TRBD2|.
TGTGCCAGTAGGCCCTCTAGCGGGGGGGCCTTAGGTTTTCGAGCAGATACGCAGTATTTT
CASRPSSGGALGFRADTQYF
>TRBV15|TRBJ1-4|TRBD1|.
TGTGCCACCAGCAGAGATGGTGGGACAGCAAATGAAAAACTGTTTTTT
CATSRDGGTANEKLFF
>TRBV27|TRBJ1-6|TRBD1|.
TGTGCCAGCGGACAGGGCGTGAAATCACCCCTCCACTTT
CASGQGVKSPLHF
>TRBV27|TRBJ1-2|.|.
TGTGCCAGCAGTTCGGCAGGGCCCCACTATGGCTACACCTTC
CASSSAGPHYGYTF
>TRBV5-8|TRBJ1-2|TRBD1|.
TGTGCCAGCAGCCCCAGGGGGGCAGGGTTGGATCGGGGCTACACCTTC
CASSPRGAGLDRGYTF
>TRBV6-1|TRBJ2-1|TRBD1|.
TGTGCCAGCAGTGTCCGCCGGGACAGGGGGTTCTTC
CASSVRRDRGFF
>TRBV27|TRBJ1-4|.|few
TGTGCCAGCAGCCCGGGTTCCATTAATGAAAAACTGTTTTTT
CASSPGSINEKLFF
>TRBV18|TRBJ1-2|.|.
TGTGCCAGCAGCAACGCGGCATCGTATGGCTACACCTTC
CASSNAASYGYTF
>TRBV6-6|TRBJ1-2|.|.
TGTGCCAGCACCGTAGCAGGCGAGGGCTATGGCTACACCTTC
CASTVAGEGYGYTF
>TRBV7-9|TRBJ1-3|.|.
TGTGCCAGCAGCCAAAGCGGGTTTGGCGGGGGATACTCTGGAAACACCATATATTTT
CASSQSGFGGGYSGNTIYF
>TRBV6-1|TRBJ2-3|TRBD2|once
TGTGCCAGCACCCCGGGAGGGTCAATTACAGATACGCAGTATTTT
CASTPGGSITDTQYF
>TRBV5-1|TRBJ2-5|TRBD2|.
TGCGCCAGCAGCAACGATGGGAGGGGAGAGACCCAGTACTTC
CASSNDGRGETQYF
>TRBV7-2|TRBJ2-1|.|.
TGTGCCAGCAGAACAGGGTTGAGGGCGGATGAGCAGTTCTTC
CASRTGLRADEQFF
>TRBV29-1|TRBJ1-2|.|.
TGCAGCGTTGCCTCTTCAGGGAGGCGGGGTAGGGGCTACACCTTC
CSVASSGRRGRGYTF
>TRBV6-1|TRBJ1-4|TRBD1|.
TGTGCCAGCCGTGGCACAGGGGCAGGAGATGAAAAACTGTTTTTT
CASRGTGAGDEKLFF
>TRBV5-4|TRBJ2-3|TRBD1|.
TGTGCCAGCAGCTGGGACAGGGCCGGGATGGATACGCAGTATTTT
CASSWDRAGMDTQYF
>TRBV7-9|TRBJ1-2|TRBD1|.
TGTGCCAGCAGCTTAGACCCCCGGGACAGGGTTACCTTC
CASSLDPRDRVTF
>TRBV6-5|TRBJ2-1|.|.
TGTGCCAGCAGTTACTGGGGACAAATGAAGGGCAATGAGCAGTTCTTC
CASSYWGQMKGNEQFF
>TRBV10-3|TRBJ1-3|.|.
TGTGCCATCCGCCCTAACTCTGGAAACACCATATATTTT
CAIRPNSGNTIYF
>TRBV15|TRBJ2-7|.|.
TGTGCCACCAGCAGAGATGCGGGCTACGAGCAGTACTTC
CATSRDAGYEQYF
>TRBV6-1|TRBJ1-1|.|.
TGTGCCAGCAGTGAAGACGCTACTTTTGAAGCTTTCTTT
CASSEDATFEAFF
>TRBV2|TRBJ1-1|.|few
TGTGCCAGCAGGGGAGACACTGAAGCTTTCTTT
CASRGDTEAFF
>TRBV4-1|TRBJ1-1|.|few
TGCGCCAGCAGCCAGCAGCGGGGCTCCATGAACACTGAAGCTTTCTTT
CASSQQRGSMNTEAFF
>TRBV28|TRBJ1-5|TRBD1|few
TGTGCCAGCAGCTCCGGGACAGGGTTTACTCCTTATAGCAATCAGCCCCAGCATTTT
CASSSGTGFTPYSNQPQHF
>TRBV19|TRBJ2-2|.|.
TGTGCCAGTAGATTCCGAAGGGGAAAGTCGGCCGGGGAGCTGTTTTTT
CASRFRRGKSAGELFF
>TRBV10-1|TRBJ2-7|TRBD1|.
TGCGCCAGCAGCCCAGGGGGTCCCTACGAGCAGTACTTC
CASSPGGPYEQYF
>TRBV6-4|TRBJ1-2|TRBD1|.
TGTGCCAGCACCATGGACAGGGGAACTTGCTATGGCTACACCTTC
CASTMDRGTCYGYTF
>TRBV11-3|TRBJ1-3|.|.
TGTGCCAGCTCGACGGGAAATGACTCTGGAAACACCATATATTTT
CASSTGNDSGNTIYF
>TRBV13|TRBJ2-7|TRBD1|.
TGTGCCAGCAGCTTATTCCAGGGGGCTAAAGAGCAGTACTTC
CASSLFQGAKEQYF
>TRBV15|TRBJ1-6|.|once
TGTGCCACCAGCAGAGATCGGGTTAGCTCCTATAATTCACCCCTCCACTTT
CATSRDRVSSYNSPLHF
>TRBV15|TRBJ2-2|TRBD1|.
TGTGCCACCAGTCCCACAGGGGACACCGGGGAGCTGTTTTTT
CATSPTGDTGELFF